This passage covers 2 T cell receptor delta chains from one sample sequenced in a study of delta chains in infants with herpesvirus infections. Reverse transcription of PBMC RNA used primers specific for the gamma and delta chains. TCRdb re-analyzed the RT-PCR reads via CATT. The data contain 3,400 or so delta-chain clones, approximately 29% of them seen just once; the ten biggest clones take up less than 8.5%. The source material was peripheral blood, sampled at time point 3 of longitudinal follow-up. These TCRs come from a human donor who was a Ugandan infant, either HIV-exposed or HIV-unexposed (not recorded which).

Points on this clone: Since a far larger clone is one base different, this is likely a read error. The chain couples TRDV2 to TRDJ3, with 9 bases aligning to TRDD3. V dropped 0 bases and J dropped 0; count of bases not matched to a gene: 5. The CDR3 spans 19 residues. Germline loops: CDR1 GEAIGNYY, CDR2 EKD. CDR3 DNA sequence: TGTGCCTGTGACACCATACTGGGGGACCTCTCCTGGGACACCCGACAGATGTTTTTC. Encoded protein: CACDTILGDLSWDTRQMFF.

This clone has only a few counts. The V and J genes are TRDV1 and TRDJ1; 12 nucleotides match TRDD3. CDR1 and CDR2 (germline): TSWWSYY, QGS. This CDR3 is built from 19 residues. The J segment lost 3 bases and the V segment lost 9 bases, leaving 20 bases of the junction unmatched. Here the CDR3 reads CALANSPTGGYIGADKLIF. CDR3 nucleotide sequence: TGTGCTCTAGCTAATTCCCCCACTGGGGGATACATTGGGGCCGATAAACTCATCTTT.